The clone carrying this T cell receptor (beta chain) was recorded at least ten times. Antigen: not known. Exclusion followed for patients with uncontrolled infection, other autoimmune disease, pregnancy or lactation. The data belong to a study of T cells in Graves' hyperthyroidism and ophthalmopathy. Broader study findings: Researchers report that a 13 V-J model separated ophthalmopathy from stable hyperthyroidism.

Germline V CDR1 and CDR2: DFQATT, SNEGSKA (reference sequence). V lost 6 bases to trimming and J lost 3 bases; unmatched junction nucleotides: 8. CDR3 length equals 14 residues. Amplification of TCR beta CDR3 regions was performed using RNA transcripts as template. Carried out on the TCR CDR3, a first-round RT-PCR used the HTBI primer set. MiXCR was run by TCRdb on the multiplex PCR reads, yielding one entry per CDR3 protein. The sample contains some 200,000 distinct CDR3 sequences, around a sixth of which appear only once. The sample comprised blood. This chain uses TRBV20-1 with TRBJ2-7; 10 bases map to TRBD2. The clonotype comes from a woman aged 45-59 years with Graves' hyperthyroidism. The chain's CDR3 is CSAPVAGGRYEQYF. CDR3 coding DNA: TGCAGTGCCCCAGTAGCGGGAGGCCGCTACGAGCAGTACTTC.